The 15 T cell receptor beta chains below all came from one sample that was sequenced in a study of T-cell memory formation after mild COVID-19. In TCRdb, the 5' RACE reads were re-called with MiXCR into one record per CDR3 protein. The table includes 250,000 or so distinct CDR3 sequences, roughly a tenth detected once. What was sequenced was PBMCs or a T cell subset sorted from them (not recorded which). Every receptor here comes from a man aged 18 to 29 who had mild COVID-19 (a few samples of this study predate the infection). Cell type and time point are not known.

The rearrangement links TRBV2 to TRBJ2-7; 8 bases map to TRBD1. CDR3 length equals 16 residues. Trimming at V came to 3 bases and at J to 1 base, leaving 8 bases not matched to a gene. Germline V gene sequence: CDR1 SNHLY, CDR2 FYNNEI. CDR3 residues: CASSDLVTGESYEQYV. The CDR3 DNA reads TGTGCCAGCAGTGATCTGGTGACAGGGGAATCCTACGAGCAGTACGTC.

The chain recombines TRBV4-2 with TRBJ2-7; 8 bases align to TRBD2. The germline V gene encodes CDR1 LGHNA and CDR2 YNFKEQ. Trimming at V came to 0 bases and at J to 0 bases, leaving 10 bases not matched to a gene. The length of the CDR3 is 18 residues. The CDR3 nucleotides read TGTGCCAGCAGCCAAGACCTCCCCTTGGCGGGGGGCTCCTACGAGCAGTACTTC. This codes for CASSQDLPLAGGSYEQYF.

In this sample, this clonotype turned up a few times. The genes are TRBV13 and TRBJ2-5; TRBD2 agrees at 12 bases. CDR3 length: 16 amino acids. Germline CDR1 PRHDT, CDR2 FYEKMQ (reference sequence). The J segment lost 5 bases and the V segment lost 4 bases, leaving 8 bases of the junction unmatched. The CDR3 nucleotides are TGTGCCAGCAGCTCGCTAGCGGGGGGGCCTTTGGAGACCCAGTACTTC. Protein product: CASSSLAGGPLETQYF.

This CDR3 reads CSAPLTGYSYNEQFF. DNA for the CDR3: TGCAGTGCTCCACTTACAGGGTACTCCTACAATGAGCAGTTCTTC. J is TRBJ2-1 and V is TRBV20-1, with a tentative D call TRBD1 (6 bases). The ends were cut back, 5 bases at V and 0 bases at J, with 14 bases in the middle. The CDR3 length is 15 residues. Germline V gives CDR1 DFQATT, CDR2 SNEGSKA (reference sequence).

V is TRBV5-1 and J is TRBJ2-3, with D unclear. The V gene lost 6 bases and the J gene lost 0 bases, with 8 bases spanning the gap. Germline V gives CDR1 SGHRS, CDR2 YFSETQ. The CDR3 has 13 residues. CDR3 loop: CASMETSTDTQYF. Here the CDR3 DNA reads TGCGCCAGCATGGAGACTAGCACAGATACGCAGTATTTT.

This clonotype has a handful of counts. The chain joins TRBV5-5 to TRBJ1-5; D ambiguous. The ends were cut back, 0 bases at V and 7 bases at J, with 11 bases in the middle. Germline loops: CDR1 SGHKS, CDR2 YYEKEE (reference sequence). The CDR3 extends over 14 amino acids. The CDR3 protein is CASSLVTGSQPQHF. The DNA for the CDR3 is TGTGCCAGCAGCTTGGTGACGGGTAGCCAGCCCCAGCATTTT.

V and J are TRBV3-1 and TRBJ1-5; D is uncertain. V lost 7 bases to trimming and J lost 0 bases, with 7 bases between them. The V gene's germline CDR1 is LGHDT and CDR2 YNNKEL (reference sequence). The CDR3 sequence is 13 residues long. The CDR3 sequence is CASTSDSNQPQHF. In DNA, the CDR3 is TGTGCCAGCACCTCAGATAGCAATCAGCCCCAGCATTTT.

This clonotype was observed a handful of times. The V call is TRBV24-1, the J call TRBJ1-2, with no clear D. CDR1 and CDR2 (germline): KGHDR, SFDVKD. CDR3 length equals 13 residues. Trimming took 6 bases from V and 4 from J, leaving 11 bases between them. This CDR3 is CATSTADGYGYTF. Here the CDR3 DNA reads TGTGCCACCAGTACGGCAGATGGCTATGGCTACACCTTC.

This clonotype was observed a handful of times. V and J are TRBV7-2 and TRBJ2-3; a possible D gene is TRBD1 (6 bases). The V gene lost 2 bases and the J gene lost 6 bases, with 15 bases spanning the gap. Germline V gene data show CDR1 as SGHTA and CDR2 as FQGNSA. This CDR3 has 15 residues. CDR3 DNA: TGTGCCAGCAGCTTACAGGGGTCGTCTGGGGATACGCAGTATTTT. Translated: CASSLQGSSGDTQYF.

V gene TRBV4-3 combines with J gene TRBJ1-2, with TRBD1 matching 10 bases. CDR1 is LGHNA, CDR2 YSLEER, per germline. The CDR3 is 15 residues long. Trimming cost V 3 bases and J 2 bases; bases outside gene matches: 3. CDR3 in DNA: TGCGCCAGCAGCCAGGCGGGACAGGGGAACTATGGCTACACCTTC. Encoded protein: CASSQAGQGNYGYTF.

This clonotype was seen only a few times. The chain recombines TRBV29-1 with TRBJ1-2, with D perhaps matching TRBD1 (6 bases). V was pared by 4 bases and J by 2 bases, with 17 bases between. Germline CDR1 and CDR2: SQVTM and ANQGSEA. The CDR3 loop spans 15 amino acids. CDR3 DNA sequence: TGCAGCGTTGCCCCGACAGGTCTTGAAAACTATGGCTACACCTTC. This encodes CSVAPTGLENYGYTF.

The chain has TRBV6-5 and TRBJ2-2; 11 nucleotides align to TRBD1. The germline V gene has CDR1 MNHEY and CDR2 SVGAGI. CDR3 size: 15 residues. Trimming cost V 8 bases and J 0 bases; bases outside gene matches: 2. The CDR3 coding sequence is TGTGCCAGCCGGACAGGGGGCGCGAACACCGGGGAGCTGTTTTTT. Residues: CASRTGGANTGELFF.

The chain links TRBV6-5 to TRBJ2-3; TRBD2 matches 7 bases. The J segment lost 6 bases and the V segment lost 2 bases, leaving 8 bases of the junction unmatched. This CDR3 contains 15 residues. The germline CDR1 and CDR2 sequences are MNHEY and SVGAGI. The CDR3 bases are TGTGCCAGCAGTTACGTGGGGGGGTGGTCCGATACGCAGTATTTT. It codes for CASSYVGGWSDTQYF.

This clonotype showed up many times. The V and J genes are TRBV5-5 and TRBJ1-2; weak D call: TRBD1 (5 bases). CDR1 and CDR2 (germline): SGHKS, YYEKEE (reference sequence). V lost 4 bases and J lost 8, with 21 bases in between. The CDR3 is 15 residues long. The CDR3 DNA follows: TGTGCCAGCAGCCACGACGCGGCGGGGCGGAGAGGCTACACCTTC. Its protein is CASSHDAAGRRGYTF.

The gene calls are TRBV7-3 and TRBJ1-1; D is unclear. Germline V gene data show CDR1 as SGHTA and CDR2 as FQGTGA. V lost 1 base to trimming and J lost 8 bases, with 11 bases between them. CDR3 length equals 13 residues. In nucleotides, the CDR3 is TGTGCCAGCAGCTTAAGTTTGGCCGGGGAAGCTTTCTTT. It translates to CASSLSLAGEAFF.